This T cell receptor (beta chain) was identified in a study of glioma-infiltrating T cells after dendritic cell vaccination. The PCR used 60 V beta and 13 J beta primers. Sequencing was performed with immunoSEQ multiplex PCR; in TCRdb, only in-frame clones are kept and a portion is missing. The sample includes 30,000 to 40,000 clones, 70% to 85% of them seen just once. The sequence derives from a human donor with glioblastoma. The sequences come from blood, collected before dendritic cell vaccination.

CDR3 bases: TGTGCCTTGGAGCTAGGGACAGGACGCCTCCCGAACACCGGGGAGCTGTTTTTT. Protein sequence: CALELGTGRLPNTGELFF. The V call is TRBV30, the J call TRBJ2-2; TRBD1 aligns across 8 bases. This CDR3 is 18 amino acids long. CDR1 is GTSNPN and CDR2 is SVGIG in the germline V gene (reference sequence). Trimming at V came to 7 bases and at J to 0 bases, leaving 16 bases not matched to a gene.